This passage covers 17 T cell receptor beta chains from one sample sequenced in a study of T cell changes during pregnancy in multiple sclerosis. Repertoires were generated with immunoSEQ multiplex PCR, while TCRdb's copy carries only in-frame clones and drops some. Here the sample spans under 85,000 clones, about 91% being singletons. The sequencing used CD4+ T cells from peripheral blood mononuclear cells, collected in the third trimester of pregnancy. The source is a female donor in good health, enrolled as a control in a pregnancy study.

CDR3: CASSETTGTGELFF. CDR3 bases: TGTGCCAGCAGTGAAACTACAGGGACCGGGGAGCTGTTTTTT. The V call is TRBV2, the J call TRBJ2-2, with D maybe TRBD1 (6 bases). This CDR3 is 14 amino acids long. Trimming cost V 2 bases and J 5 bases, with 9 bases left between them. The germline gives CDR1 SNHLY, CDR2 FYNNEI.

The V call is TRBV20-1, the J call TRBJ1-2; D gene ambiguous. Germline V lookup: CDR1 DFQATT, CDR2 SNEGSKA (reference sequence). The CDR3 is 11 amino acids. V shed 3 bases and J shed 8 bases, with 10 bases lying between them. CDR3 region: CSARPGLGYTF. In DNA form, the CDR3 reads TGCAGTGCTAGGCCCGGGTTAGGCTACACCTTC.

The V and J genes are TRBV7-2 and TRBJ2-5; 11 nucleotides line up with TRBD2. V lost 4 bases to trimming and J lost 4 bases; unmatched junction nucleotides: 8. CDR3 length: 16 residues. The germline V gene encodes CDR1 SGHTA and CDR2 FQGNSA. The CDR3 is CASSSPTSGGGETQYF. For the CDR3, the DNA is TGTGCCAGCAGCTCACCAACTAGCGGGGGTGGAGAGACCCAGTACTTC.

The chain uses TRBV4-3 and TRBJ1-2; 12 bases are a match to TRBD1. CDR1 and CDR2 (germline): LGHNA, YSLEER. There are 15 residues in the CDR3. The ends lost 2 bases at V and 5 bases at J; junction bases unmatched: 3. Here the CDR3 DNA reads TGCGCCAGCAGCCAACGGGACAGGGGGCGTTATGGCTACACCTTC. Translating gives CASSQRDRGRYGYTF.

The J gene is TRBJ1-3, the V gene TRBV19, with a tentative D call TRBD1 (6 bases). V was trimmed by 6 bases and J by 2 bases, leaving 14 bases between them. Per germline, CDR1 LNHDA and CDR2 SQIVND (reference sequence). This CDR3 is 15 amino acids long. DNA of the CDR3: TGTGCCAGTAGGCCTACCACAGGGACTGGAAACACCATATATTTT. This gives the protein CASRPTTGTGNTIYF.

This CDR3 reads CASSLPGQGEGYTF. The CDR3 DNA sequence: TGTGCCAGCAGCTTACCGGGACAGGGGGAGGGCTACACCTTC. This chain links TRBV7-6 with TRBJ1-2; the match to TRBD1 covers 11 bases. The germline V gene encodes CDR1 SGHVS and CDR2 FNYEAQ. The CDR3 length is 14 residues. J was trimmed by 8 bases and V by 2 bases; bases with no gene match: 4.

The genes are TRBV7-3 and TRBJ2-2, with 7 positions matching TRBD1. This CDR3 has 16 residues. V shed 2 bases, J shed 2 bases, and the junction held 5 bases outside the gene matches. Germline V gene data show CDR1 as SGHTA and CDR2 as FQGTGA. The CDR3 is CASSLEGALNTGELFF. The CDR3 region has the DNA TGTGCCAGCAGCTTAGAGGGGGCCCTAAACACCGGGGAGCTGTTTTTT.

The V and J genes are TRBV28 and TRBJ1-2; 10 bases are shared with TRBD1. The CDR3 totals 15 residues. The V gene's germline CDR1 is MDHEN and CDR2 SYDVKM. V dropped 6 bases and J dropped 5; count of bases not matched to a gene: 9. Here the CDR3 reads CASSPPWTGGYGYTF. In DNA form, the CDR3 reads TGTGCCAGCAGCCCTCCGTGGACAGGGGGTTATGGCTACACCTTC.

The rearrangement uses TRBV9 and TRBJ2-1; 7 nucleotides agree with TRBD2. Germline V lookup: CDR1 SGDLS, CDR2 YYNGEE. The trim removed 4 bases at V and 4 bases at J, leaving 11 bases unmatched. The CDR3 sequence is 16 residues long. CDR3 in DNA: TGTGCCAGCAGCCTCGGGGCGGGGGTAAGTTACAATGAGCAGTTCTTC. It yields the protein CASSLGAGVSYNEQFF. The full variable domain, with the rest looked up from reference TRBV9 and TRBJ2-1, is DSGVTQTPKHLITATGQRVTLRCSPRSGDLSVYWYQQSLDQGLQFLIQYYNGEERAKGNILERFSAQQFPDLHSELNLSSLELGDSALYFCASSLGAGVSYNEQFFGPGTRLTVL.

This chain joins TRBV6-5 and TRBJ1-1; no firm D call. The CDR3 runs 14 residues. Germline values: CDR1 MNHEY, CDR2 SVGAGI. Trimming shortened V by 7 bases and J by 5 bases, and 17 bases separated the two germline ends. The CDR3 coding sequence is TGTGCCAGCACCTCTCCGTTACCGGGGACTGAAGCTTTCTTT. As protein: CASTSPLPGTEAFF.

This chain links TRBV27 with TRBJ2-3, with TRBD1 identical over 7 bases. V was pared by 2 bases and J by 2 bases, with 4 bases of the junction left unmatched. Germline CDR1 is MNHEY and CDR2 is SMNVEV (reference sequence). The CDR3 totals 15 residues. The CDR3 is CASSLGTVVTDTQYF. The CDR3, as DNA: TGTGCCAGCAGTTTAGGGACAGTAGTCACAGATACGCAGTATTTT.

V usage is TRBV18 and J usage is TRBJ2-2, with D tentatively TRBD2 (6 bases). V shed 7 bases and J shed 6 bases, with 15 bases lying between them. The CDR3 contains 14 residues. Germline CDR1 and CDR2: KGHSH and LQKENI. The CDR3 coding sequence is TGTGCCAGCTATCCAACGGGGGTACCCGGGGAGCTGTTTTTT. Protein product: CASYPTGVPGELFF.

The chain employs TRBV19 and TRBJ1-2, with 9 bases that match TRBD1. CDR1 and CDR2 from the germline V gene are LNHDA and SQIVND (reference sequence). V was pared by 6 bases and J by 3 bases, with 8 bases of the junction left unmatched. This CDR3 has 15 amino acids. The CDR3, as DNA: TGTGCCAGTAGGAATACAGGGGGCTTTCACTATGGCTACACCTTC. Encoded protein: CASRNTGGFHYGYTF. Supplemented by reference TRBV19 and TRBJ1-2, the full variable domain reads DGGITQSPKYLFRKEGQNVTLSCEQNLNHDAMYWYRQDPGQGLRLIYYSQIVNDFQKGDIAEGYSVSREKKESFPLTVTSAQKNPTAFYLCASRNTGGFHYGYTFGSGTRLTVV.

The gene calls are TRBV6-5 and TRBJ1-2; 9 positions match TRBD1. Germline-derived CDR1 and CDR2 are MNHEY and SVGAGI. Losses at the gene ends were 6 bases for V and 5 bases for J; bases not matched to a gene: 10. CDR3 length: 15 amino acids. The CDR3 DNA follows: TGTGCCAGCAGAACACCCGGGACAGGGAAATATGGCTACACCTTC. Encoded protein: CASRTPGTGKYGYTF.

The V and J genes are TRBV5-5 and TRBJ2-1; 16 bases are a match to TRBD2. This CDR3 has 19 amino acids. V lost 0 bases to trimming and J lost 8 bases; unmatched junction nucleotides: 11. The germline CDR1 and CDR2 sequences are SGHKS and YYEKEE (reference sequence). Written as DNA, the CDR3 is TGTGCCAGCAGCTTGGCCATGGGACTAGCGGGGGGGCCATCGGATGAGCAGTTCTTC. Amino acids: CASSLAMGLAGGPSDEQFF.

V and J are TRBV11-3 and TRBJ2-3, with D possibly TRBD1 on 5 matching bases. CDR1 is SGHNT and CDR2 is YENEEA in the germline V gene. The CDR3 has 14 residues. The V and J ends lost 4 bases and 5 bases respectively, with 13 bases between them. This CDR3 is CASSSRGLGDTQYF. DNA of the CDR3: TGTGCCAGCAGCTCTAGGGGCTTGGGAGATACGCAGTATTTT.

The chain employs TRBV7-8 and TRBJ2-1, with D hard to call. Germline V gives CDR1 SGHVS, CDR2 FQNEAQ. The CDR3 is 14 residues long. Trimming cost V 1 base and J 8 bases, with 12 bases left between them. The CDR3 sequence is CASSLESGPHEQFF. The CDR3 DNA reads as TGTGCCAGCAGCTTAGAGTCAGGTCCGCATGAGCAGTTCTTC.